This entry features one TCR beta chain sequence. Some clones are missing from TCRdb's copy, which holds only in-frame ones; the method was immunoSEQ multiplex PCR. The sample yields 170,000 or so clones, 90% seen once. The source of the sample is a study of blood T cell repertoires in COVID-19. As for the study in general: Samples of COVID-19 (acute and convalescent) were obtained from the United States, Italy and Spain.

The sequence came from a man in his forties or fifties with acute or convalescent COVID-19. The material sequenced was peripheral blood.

CDR3 sequence reads: CASSFVGRGNYGYTF. The CDR3 coding sequence is TGTGCCAGCAGTTTCGTAGGCAGGGGGAACTATGGCTACACCTTC. This sequence joins TRBV28 and TRBJ1-2, with TRBD1 matching 7 bases. From germline, CDR1 is MDHEN and CDR2 SYDVKM. This CDR3 comprises 15 residues. V dropped 3 bases and J dropped 2; count of bases not matched to a gene: 6.